This TCR beta chain comes out of a study of shared clonotypes between healthy human individuals. Study outcomes and limitations: Represented diversity, genetic and exposure-history alike, was limited by few donors.

Genomic DNA of every subset was divided equally among multiple immunoSEQ plates. Profiling relied on immunoSEQ multiplex PCR, and the TCRdb table lists in-frame clones only, not all of them. The table has approximately 440,000 clones, roughly three quarters seen once. Trimming shortened V by 3 bases and J by 4 bases, and 10 bases separated the two germline ends. Germline CDR1 is SGHVS and CDR2 is FQNEAQ. This CDR3 contains 13 residues. Turning to this clone: What it binds is unknown.

The material sequenced was PBMCs. The clonotype was recovered from a woman aged 40 to 50 in good health. Some clones in this sample may be carry-over from other donors' samples. The rearrangement links TRBV7-8 to TRBJ2-7; no definite D call. This CDR3 reads CASSFDTIYEQYF. The CDR3 DNA is TGTGCCAGCAGCTTTGACACGATATACGAGCAGTACTTC.